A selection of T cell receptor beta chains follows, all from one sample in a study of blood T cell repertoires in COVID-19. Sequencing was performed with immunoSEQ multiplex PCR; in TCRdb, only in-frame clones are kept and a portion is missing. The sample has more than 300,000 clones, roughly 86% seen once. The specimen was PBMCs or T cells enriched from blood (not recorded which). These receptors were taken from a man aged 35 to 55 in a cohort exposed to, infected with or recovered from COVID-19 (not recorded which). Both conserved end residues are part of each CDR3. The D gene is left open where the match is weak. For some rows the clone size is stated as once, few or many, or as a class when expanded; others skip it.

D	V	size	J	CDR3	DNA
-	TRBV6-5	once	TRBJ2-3	CASSYETSTDTQYF	TGTGCCAGCAGTTATGAGACAAGCACAGATACGCAGTATTTT
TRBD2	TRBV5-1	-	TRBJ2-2	CASSQAGEGTGELFF	TGCGCCAGCAGCCAAGCGGGAGAGGGTACCGGGGAGCTGTTTTTT
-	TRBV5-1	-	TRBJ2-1	CASSDPSGLGEQFF	TGCGCCAGCAGCGATCCCTCAGGTTTAGGCGAGCAGTTCTTC
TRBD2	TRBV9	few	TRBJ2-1	CASSHLLAGVNEQFF	TGTGCCAGCAGCCATTTACTAGCGGGAGTCAATGAGCAGTTCTTC
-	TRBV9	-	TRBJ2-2	CASSVTGNTGELFF	TGTGCCAGCAGCGTAACAGGGAACACCGGGGAGCTGTTTTTT
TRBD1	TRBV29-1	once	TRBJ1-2	CSVSGQGGDGYTF	TGCAGCGTTTCGGGACAGGGTGGCGATGGCTACACCTTC
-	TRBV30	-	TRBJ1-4	CAWGGGGDNEKLFF	TGTGCCTGGGGTGGAGGGGGGGATAATGAAAAACTGTTTTTT
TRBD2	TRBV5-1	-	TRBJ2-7	CASSFTSGSTYEQYF	TGCGCCAGCAGCTTTACTAGCGGGAGCACATACGAGCAGTACTTC
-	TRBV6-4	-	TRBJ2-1	CASSDEAGSYNEQFF	TGTGCCAGCAGTGACGAAGCAGGCTCCTACAATGAGCAGTTCTTC
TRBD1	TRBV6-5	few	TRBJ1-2	CASSNPGGAGYGYTF	TGTGCCAGCAGCAACCCAGGGGGCGCGGGCTATGGCTACACCTTC
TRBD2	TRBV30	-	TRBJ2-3	CAWSRPSGSGTDTQYF	TGTGCCTGGAGCAGACCTAGCGGGAGTGGCACAGATACGCAGTATTTT
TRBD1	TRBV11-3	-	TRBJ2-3	CASSLATTGADTQYF	TGTGCCAGCAGCTTAGCCACAACAGGGGCCGATACGCAGTATTTT
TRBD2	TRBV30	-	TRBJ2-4	CAWSAGVADIQYF	TGTGCCTGGTCAGCGGGAGTGGCGGACATTCAGTACTTC
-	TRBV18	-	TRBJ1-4	CASSPPSDNEKLFF	TGTGCCAGCTCACCACCGTCAGATAATGAAAAACTGTTTTTT
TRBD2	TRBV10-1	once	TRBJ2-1	CASSDAGGPILHEQFF	TGCGCCAGCAGTGACGCGGGAGGGCCTATTCTCCATGAGCAGTTCTTC
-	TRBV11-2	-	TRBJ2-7	CASSLGSGATYEQYF	TGTGCCAGCAGCTTAGGTTCAGGGGCCACCTACGAGCAGTACTTC
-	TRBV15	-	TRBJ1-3	CATSRAIQAIASGNTIYF	TGTGCCACCAGCAGGGCTATACAGGCAATAGCCTCTGGAAACACCATATATTTT
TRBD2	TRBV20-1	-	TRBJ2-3	CSASSGPSTDTQYF	TGCAGTGCTAGTAGCGGGCCTAGCACAGATACGCAGTATTTT
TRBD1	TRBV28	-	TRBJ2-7	CASSHGQGTYEQYF	TGTGCCAGCAGCCACGGACAGGGCACCTACGAGCAGTACTTC
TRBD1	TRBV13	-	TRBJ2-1	CASSRDRVNEQFF	TGTGCCAGCAGCCGGGACAGGGTCAATGAGCAGTTCTTC
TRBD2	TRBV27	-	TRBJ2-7	CATSSGRGEQYF	TGTGCCACCAGTAGCGGGAGGGGCGAGCAGTACTTC
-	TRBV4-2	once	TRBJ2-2	CASSQDVGGNTGELFF	TGTGCCAGCAGCCAAGATGTGGGGGGAAACACCGGGGAGCTGTTTTTT
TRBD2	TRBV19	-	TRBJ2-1	CASGLAGKWGNEQFF	TGTGCCAGTGGACTAGCGGGGAAGTGGGGCAATGAGCAGTTCTTC
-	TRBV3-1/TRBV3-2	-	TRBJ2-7	CASSQIPTSYEQYF	TGTGCCAGCAGCCAAATACCTACCTCCTACGAGCAGTACTTC
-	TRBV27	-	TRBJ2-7	CASSLRPARTSMSYEQYF	TGTGCCAGCAGTTTACGCCCCGCCCGGACATCGATGAGCTACGAGCAGTACTTC
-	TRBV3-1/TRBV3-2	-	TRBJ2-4	CASSQGSLKNIQYF	TGTGCCAGCAGCCAGGGGAGCCTAAAAAACATTCAGTACTTC
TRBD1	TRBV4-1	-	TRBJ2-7	CASSRSQGVSYEQYF	TGCGCCAGCAGCCGCTCCCAGGGGGTCTCCTACGAGCAGTACTTC
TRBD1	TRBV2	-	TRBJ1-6	CASWGDSRDNSPLHF	TGTGCCAGTTGGGGGGACAGCAGAGATAATTCACCCCTCCACTTT
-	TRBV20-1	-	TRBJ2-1	CSASRGGPSSYNEQFF	TGCAGTGCTAGTAGGGGAGGCCCAAGCTCCTACAATGAGCAGTTCTTC
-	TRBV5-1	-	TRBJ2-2	CASSLNSGGTGELFF	TGCGCCAGCAGCCTCAACTCCGGGGGCACCGGGGAGCTGTTTTTT
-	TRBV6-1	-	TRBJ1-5	CASSEQKNQPQHF	TGTGCCAGCAGTGAACAGAAAAATCAGCCCCAGCATTTT
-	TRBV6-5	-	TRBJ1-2	CASMGRSNYGYTF	TGTGCCAGCATGGGGCGATCTAACTATGGCTACACCTTC
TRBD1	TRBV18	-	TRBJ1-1	CASSRSPGQGSTEAFF	TGTGCCAGCTCCCGAAGTCCGGGACAGGGCTCCACTGAAGCTTTCTTT
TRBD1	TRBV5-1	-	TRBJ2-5	CASSLAGTGQETQYF	TGCGCCAGCAGCTTGGCTGGGACAGGCCAAGAGACCCAGTACTTC
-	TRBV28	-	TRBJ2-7	CASRKTGYEQYF	TGTGCCAGCAGAAAAACAGGGTACGAGCAGTACTTC
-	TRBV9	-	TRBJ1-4	CASSVASGEKLFF	TGTGCCAGCAGCGTAGCATCGGGGGAAAAACTGTTTTTT
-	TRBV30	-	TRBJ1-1	CAWNRQTFNTEAFF	TGTGCCTGGAACCGACAAACCTTCAACACTGAAGCTTTCTTT
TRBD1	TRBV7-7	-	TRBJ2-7	CASRHDRAKPYEQYF	TGTGCCAGCAGACATGACAGGGCGAAACCCTACGAGCAGTACTTC
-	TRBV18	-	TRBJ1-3	CASSRLREAGNTIYF	TGTGCCAGCTCACGCCTGCGGGAGGCTGGAAACACCATATATTTT
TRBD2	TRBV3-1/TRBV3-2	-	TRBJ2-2	CASSLGSGGNTGELFF	TGTGCCAGCAGCCTGGGTAGCGGGGGGAACACCGGGGAGCTGTTTTTT
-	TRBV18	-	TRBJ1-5	CASSQDSLASQPQHF	TGTGCCAGCTCACAGGACAGTCTTGCCTCGCAGCCCCAGCATTTT
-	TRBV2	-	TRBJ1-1	CASSEQGPTMNTEAFF	TGTGCCAGCAGTGAACAGGGGCCTACAATGAACACTGAAGCTTTCTTT
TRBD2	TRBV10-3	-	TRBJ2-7	CAISEALGTKEQYF	TGTGCCATCAGTGAAGCCCTAGGGACTAAGGAGCAGTACTTC
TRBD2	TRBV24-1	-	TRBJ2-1	CATSLASGNNEQFF	TGTGCCACCAGTCTCGCTAGCGGGAACAATGAGCAGTTCTTC
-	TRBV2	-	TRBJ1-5	CASSELSGDQPQHF	TGTGCCAGCAGTGAACTGTCAGGGGACCAGCCCCAGCATTTT
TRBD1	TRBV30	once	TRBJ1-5	CAFAGTGGQPQHF	TGTGCCTTCGCCGGGACAGGGGGTCAGCCCCAGCATTTT
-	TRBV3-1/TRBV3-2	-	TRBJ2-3	CASSPYDTDTQYF	TGTGCCAGCAGCCCCTACGACACAGATACGCAGTATTTT
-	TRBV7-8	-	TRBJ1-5	CASRMGPSGNQPQHF	TGTGCCAGCAGAATGGGCCCTTCGGGCAATCAGCCCCAGCATTTT
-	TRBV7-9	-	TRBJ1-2	CASSSQYSYGYTF	TGTGCCAGCAGCTCTCAATACTCCTATGGCTACACCTTC
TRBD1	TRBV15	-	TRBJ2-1	CATSRDLQGAGNEQFF	TGTGCCACCAGCAGAGATCTCCAGGGGGCCGGGAATGAGCAGTTCTTC
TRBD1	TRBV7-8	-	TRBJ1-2	CASSLPRQGGVYGYTF	TGTGCCAGCAGCTTACCCCGACAGGGGGGTGTATATGGCTACACCTTC
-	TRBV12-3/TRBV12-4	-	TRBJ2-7	CASSPRGYEQYF	TGTGCCAGCAGTCCTAGGGGGTACGAGCAGTACTTC
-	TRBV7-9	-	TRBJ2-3	CASTRRASVIDTQYF	TGTGCCAGCACCCGTCGGGCTAGCGTCATAGATACGCAGTATTTT
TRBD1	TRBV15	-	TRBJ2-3	CATSRLQDRATDTQYF	TGTGCCACCAGCAGACTGCAGGACAGGGCAACAGATACGCAGTATTTT
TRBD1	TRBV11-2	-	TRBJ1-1	CASSLGGQGKAFF	TGTGCCAGCAGCTTAGGGGGACAGGGAAAAGCTTTCTTT
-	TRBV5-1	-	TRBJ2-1	CASSLSTPDEQFF	TGCGCCAGCAGCTTGAGCACTCCCGATGAGCAGTTCTTC
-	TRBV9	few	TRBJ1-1	CASSVDGGVEAFF	TGTGCCAGCAGCGTAGACGGGGGAGTTGAAGCTTTCTTT
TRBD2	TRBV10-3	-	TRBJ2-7	CAISVGRELTYEQYF	TGTGCCATCAGTGTTGGGCGGGAGTTGACCTACGAGCAGTACTTC